The 7 T cell receptor beta chains given below trace back to one sample, sequenced in a study of shared clonotypes between healthy human individuals. Measured with immunoSEQ multiplex PCR; TCRdb has only the in-frame clones, and not every one. Here the sample spans 2 million to 2.5 million clones, roughly 96% being singletons. Sequencing was performed on naive CD4+ T cells sorted from blood. Subset: CD45RA+ positively selected. All receptors derive from a man aged 18 to 30 in good health.

This clone was observed once. The gene calls are TRBV30 and TRBJ2-1, with D possibly being TRBD1 (5 bases). The CDR3 has 14 residues. Trimming removed 0 bases from V and 3 bases from J, with 9 bases in between. Germline CDR1 GTSNPN, CDR2 SVGIG (reference sequence). Here the CDR3 reads CAWSVGLDYNEQFF. The CDR3 DNA is TGTGCCTGGAGTGTGGGGCTAGACTACAATGAGCAGTTCTTC.

The chain carries TRBV10-2 and TRBJ2-7; D not certain. The CDR3 is made up of 12 amino acids. The V end was cut by 3 bases, the J end by 2 bases, with 5 bases between. CDR1 and CDR2 from the germline V gene are WSHSY and SAAADI. The CDR3: CASSDSPYEQYF. The CDR3 DNA reads as TGCGCCAGCAGTGACTCCCCCTACGAGCAGTACTTC.

This rearrangement joins TRBV30 to TRBJ2-7; TRBD2 matches 7 bases. The CDR3 loop spans 12 amino acids. J gave up 0 bases and V 8 bases, and 4 bases lay outside the gene matches. Germline CDR1 GTSNPN, CDR2 SVGIG (reference sequence). CDR3: CAGGGNSYEQYF. For the CDR3, the DNA is TGTGCCGGGGGAGGGAACTCCTACGAGCAGTACTTC.

The chain joins TRBV4-1 to TRBJ2-5; D is perhaps TRBD1 (6 bases). The CDR3 is 14 residues long. With 5 bases removed from V and 5 bases from J, the gap between germline ends came to 15 bases. Germline V gene data show CDR1 as MGHRA and CDR2 as YSYEKL. The CDR3 here is CASSITTGLETQYF. Written as DNA, the CDR3 is TGCGCCAGCAGCATAACTACAGGGCTGGAGACCCAGTACTTC.

This chain links TRBV6-5 with TRBJ1-1; tentatively, D is TRBD1 (5 bases). V was clipped by 0 bases and J by 12 bases, with 11 bases between them. There are 12 residues in the CDR3. CDR1 and CDR2 from the germline V gene are MNHEY and SVGAGI. CDR3 residues: CASSYSSGTPFF. The CDR3 DNA reads as TGTGCCAGCAGTTACTCGTCAGGGACGCCTTTCTTT.

V is TRBV6-6 and J is TRBJ2-3; 7 nucleotides match TRBD1. The V gene end was trimmed by 6 bases and the J gene end by 2 bases; junction bases not matched to a gene: 5. The germline CDR1 and CDR2 sequences are MNHNY and SVGAGI (reference sequence). The CDR3 is 14 amino acids. The CDR3 DNA sequence: TGTGCCAGCAGAAGACAGGGCGCCACAGATACGCAGTATTTT. Amino acids: CASRRQGATDTQYF.

J is TRBJ2-3 and V is TRBV7-2, with D uncertain. Trimming took off 6 bases at V and 7 bases at J, with 23 bases between the two ends. Germline assignment: CDR1 SGHTA and CDR2 FQGNSA. The CDR3 covers 16 residues. This CDR3 reads CASSLKGGVGGYTQYF. The CDR3 DNA reads as TGTGCCAGCAGTCTCAAAGGTGGGGTAGGTGGATATACGCAGTATTTT.